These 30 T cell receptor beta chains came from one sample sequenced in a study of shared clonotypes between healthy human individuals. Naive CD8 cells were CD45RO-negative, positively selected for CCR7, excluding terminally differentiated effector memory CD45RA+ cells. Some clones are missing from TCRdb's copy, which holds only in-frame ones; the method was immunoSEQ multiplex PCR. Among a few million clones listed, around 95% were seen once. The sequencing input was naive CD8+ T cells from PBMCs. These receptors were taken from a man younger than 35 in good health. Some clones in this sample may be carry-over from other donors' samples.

CDR3 nucleotides: TGTGCCAGCTCCTCAGGACCGTTACCTTACAATGAGCAGTTCTTC. It yields the protein CASSSGPLPYNEQFF. The rearrangement joins TRBV7-3 to TRBJ2-1; D gene ambiguous. Germline V gene lookup returns CDR1 SGHTA and CDR2 FQGTGA. The CDR3 extends over 15 amino acids. Trimming took 8 bases from V and 4 from J, leaving 18 bases between them.

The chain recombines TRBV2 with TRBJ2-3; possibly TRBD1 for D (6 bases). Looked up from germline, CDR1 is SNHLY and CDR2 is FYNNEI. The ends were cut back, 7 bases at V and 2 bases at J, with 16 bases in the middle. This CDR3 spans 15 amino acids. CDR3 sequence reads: CASISVGALTDTQYF. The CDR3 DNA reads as TGTGCCAGCATTTCTGTGGGGGCTCTCACAGATACGCAGTATTTT.

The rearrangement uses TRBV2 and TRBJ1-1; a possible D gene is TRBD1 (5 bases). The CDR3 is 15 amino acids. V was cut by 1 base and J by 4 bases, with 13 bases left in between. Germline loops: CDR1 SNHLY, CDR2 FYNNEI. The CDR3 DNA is TGTGCCAGCAGTGAAGGTCCGGGGGGTAGCACTGAAGCTTTCTTT. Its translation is CASSEGPGGSTEAFF.

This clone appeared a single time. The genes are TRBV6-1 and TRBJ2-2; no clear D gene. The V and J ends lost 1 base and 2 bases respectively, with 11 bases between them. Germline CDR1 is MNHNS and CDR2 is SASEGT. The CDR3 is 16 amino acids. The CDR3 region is CASSEGKGLNTGELFF. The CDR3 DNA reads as TGTGCCAGCAGTGAAGGGAAGGGATTAAACACCGGGGAGCTGTTTTTT.

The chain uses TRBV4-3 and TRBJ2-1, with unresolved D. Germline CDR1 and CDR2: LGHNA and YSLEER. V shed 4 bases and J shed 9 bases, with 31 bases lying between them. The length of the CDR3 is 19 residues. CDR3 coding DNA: TGCGCCAGCAGCCCCCATCCCACCCAAAGGTATGTGGCACAAGGTGAGCAGTTCTTC. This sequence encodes CASSPHPTQRYVAQGEQFF.

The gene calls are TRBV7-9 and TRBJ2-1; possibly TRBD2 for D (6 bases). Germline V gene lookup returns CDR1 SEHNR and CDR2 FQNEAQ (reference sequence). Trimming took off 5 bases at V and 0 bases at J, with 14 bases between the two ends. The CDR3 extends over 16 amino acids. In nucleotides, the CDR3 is TGTGCCAGCAGCCCCCCGGGCGGGAACTCCTACAATGAGCAGTTCTTC. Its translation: CASSPPGGNSYNEQFF.

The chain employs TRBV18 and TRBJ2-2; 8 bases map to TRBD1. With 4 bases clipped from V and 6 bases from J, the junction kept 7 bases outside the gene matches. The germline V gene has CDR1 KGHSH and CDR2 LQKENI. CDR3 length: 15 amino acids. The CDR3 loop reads CASSLDRGSPGELFF. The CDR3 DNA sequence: TGTGCCAGCTCACTTGACAGGGGAAGCCCCGGGGAGCTGTTTTTT. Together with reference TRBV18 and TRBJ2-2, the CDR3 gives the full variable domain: NAGVMQNPRHLVRRRGQEARLRCSPMKGHSHVYWYRQLPEEGLKFMVYLQKENIIDESGMPKERFSAEFPKEGPSILRIQQVVRGDSAAYFCASSLDRGSPGELFFGEGSRLTVL.

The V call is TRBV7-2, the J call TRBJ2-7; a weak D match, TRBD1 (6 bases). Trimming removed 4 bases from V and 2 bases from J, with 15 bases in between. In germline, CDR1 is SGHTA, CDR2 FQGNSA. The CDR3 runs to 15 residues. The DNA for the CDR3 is TGTGCCAGCAGCTGGACAGATCTACCCACCTACGAGCAGTACTTC. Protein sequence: CASSWTDLPTYEQYF.

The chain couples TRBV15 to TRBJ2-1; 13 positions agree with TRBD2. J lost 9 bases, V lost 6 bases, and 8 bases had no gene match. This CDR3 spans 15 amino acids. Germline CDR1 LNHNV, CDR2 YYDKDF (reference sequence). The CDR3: CATSQGLAGKSEQFF. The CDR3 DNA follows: TGTGCCACCAGTCAGGGACTAGCGGGAAAAAGTGAGCAGTTCTTC.

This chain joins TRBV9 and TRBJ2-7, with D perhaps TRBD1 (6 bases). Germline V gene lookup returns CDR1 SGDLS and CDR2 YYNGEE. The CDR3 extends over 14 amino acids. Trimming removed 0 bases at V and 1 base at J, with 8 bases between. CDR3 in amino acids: CASSVGQVSYEQYF. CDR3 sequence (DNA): TGTGCCAGCAGCGTAGGACAGGTTTCCTACGAGCAGTACTTC. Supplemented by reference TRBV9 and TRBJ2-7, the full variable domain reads DSGVTQTPKHLITATGQRVTLRCSPRSGDLSVYWYQQSLDQGLQFLIQYYNGEERAKGNILERFSAQQFPDLHSELNLSSLELGDSALYFCASSVGQVSYEQYFGPGTRLTVT.

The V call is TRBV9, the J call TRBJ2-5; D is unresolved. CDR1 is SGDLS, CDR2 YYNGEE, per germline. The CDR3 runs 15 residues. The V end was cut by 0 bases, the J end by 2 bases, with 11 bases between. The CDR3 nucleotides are TGTGCCAGCAGCGTAGCTCGTGCGGCACAAGAGACCCAGTACTTC. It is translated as CASSVARAAQETQYF.

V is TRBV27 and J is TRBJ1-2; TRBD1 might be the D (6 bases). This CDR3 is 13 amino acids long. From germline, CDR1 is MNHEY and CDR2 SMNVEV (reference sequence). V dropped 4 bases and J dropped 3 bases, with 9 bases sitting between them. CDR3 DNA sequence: TGTGCCAGCAGTTGGGGGGCGTACTATGGCTACACCTTC. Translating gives CASSWGAYYGYTF.

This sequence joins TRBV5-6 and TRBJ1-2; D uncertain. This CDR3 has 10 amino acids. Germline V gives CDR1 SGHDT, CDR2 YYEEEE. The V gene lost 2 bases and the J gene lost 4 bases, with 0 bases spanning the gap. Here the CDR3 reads CASSFYGYTF. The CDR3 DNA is TGTGCCAGCAGCTTCTATGGCTACACCTTC.

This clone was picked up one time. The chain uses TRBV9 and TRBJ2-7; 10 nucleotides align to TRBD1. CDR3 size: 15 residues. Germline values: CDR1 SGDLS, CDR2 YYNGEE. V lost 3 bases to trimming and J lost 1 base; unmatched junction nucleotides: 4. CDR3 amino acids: CASSGRTGGSYEQYF. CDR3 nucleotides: TGTGCCAGCAGCGGCCGGACAGGGGGATCCTACGAGCAGTACTTC.

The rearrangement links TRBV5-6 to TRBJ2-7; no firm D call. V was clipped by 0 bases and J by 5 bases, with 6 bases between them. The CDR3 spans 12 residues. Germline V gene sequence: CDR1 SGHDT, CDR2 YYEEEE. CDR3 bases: TGTGCCAGCAGCTTGGCTCTTCACGAGCAGTACTTC. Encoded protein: CASSLALHEQYF.

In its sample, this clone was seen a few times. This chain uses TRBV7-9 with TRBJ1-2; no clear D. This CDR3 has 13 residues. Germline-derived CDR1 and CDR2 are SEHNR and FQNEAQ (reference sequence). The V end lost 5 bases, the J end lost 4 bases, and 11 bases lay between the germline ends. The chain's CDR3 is CASSPSAAYGYTF. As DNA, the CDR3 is TGTGCCAGCAGCCCCAGTGCGGCCTATGGCTACACCTTC.

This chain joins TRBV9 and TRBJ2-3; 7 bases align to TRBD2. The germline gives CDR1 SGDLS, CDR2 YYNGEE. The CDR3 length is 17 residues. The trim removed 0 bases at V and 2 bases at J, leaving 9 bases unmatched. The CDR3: CASSVAQASGTTDTQYF. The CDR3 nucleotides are TGTGCCAGCAGCGTAGCTCAGGCTAGCGGAACCACAGATACGCAGTATTTT.

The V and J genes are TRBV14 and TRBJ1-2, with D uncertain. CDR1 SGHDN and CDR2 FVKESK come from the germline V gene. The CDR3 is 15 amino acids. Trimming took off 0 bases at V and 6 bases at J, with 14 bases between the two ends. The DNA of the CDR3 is TGTGCCAGCAGCCAAGATTCGATTTGGAGGCATGGCTACACCTTC. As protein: CASSQDSIWRHGYTF.

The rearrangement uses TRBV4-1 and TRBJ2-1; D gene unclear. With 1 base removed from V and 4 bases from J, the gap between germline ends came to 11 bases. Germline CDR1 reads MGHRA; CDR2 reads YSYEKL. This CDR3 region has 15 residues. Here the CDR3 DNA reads TGCGCCAGCAGCCAAGTTTTCGGTTCTTACAATGAGCAGTTCTTC. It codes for CASSQVFGSYNEQFF.

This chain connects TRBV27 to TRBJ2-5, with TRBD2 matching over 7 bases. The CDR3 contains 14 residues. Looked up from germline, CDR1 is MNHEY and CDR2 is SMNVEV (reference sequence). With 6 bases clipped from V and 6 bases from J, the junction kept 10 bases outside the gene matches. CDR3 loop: CASSIGEGGKTQYF. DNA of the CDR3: TGTGCCAGCAGCATCGGGGAGGGCGGGAAGACCCAGTACTTC.

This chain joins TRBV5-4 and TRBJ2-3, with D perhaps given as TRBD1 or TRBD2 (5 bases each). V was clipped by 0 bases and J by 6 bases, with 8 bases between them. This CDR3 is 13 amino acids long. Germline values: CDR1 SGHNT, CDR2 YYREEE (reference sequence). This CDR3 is CASSLGGVDTQYF. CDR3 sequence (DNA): TGTGCCAGCAGCTTGGGAGGGGTGGATACGCAGTATTTT.

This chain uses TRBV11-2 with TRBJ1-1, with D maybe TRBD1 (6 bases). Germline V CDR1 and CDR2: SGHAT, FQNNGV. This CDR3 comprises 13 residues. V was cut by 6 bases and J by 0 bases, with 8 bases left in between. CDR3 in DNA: TGTGCCAGCAGGTCAGGGGTGAACACTGAAGCTTTCTTT. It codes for CASRSGVNTEAFF.

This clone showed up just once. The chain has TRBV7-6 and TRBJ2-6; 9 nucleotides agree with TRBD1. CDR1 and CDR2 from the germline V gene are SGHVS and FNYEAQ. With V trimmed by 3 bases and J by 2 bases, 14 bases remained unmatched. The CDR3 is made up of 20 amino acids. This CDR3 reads CASSFAPGQGHETGANVLTF. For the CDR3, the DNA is TGTGCCAGCAGCTTCGCCCCGGGACAGGGACATGAGACTGGGGCCAACGTCCTGACTTTC.

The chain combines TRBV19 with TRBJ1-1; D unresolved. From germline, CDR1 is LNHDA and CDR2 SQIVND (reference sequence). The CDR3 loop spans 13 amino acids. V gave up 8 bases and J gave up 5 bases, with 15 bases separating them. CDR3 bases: TGTGCCAGTCAGAAGGATGGGAGGACTGAAGCTTTCTTT. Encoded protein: CASQKDGRTEAFF.

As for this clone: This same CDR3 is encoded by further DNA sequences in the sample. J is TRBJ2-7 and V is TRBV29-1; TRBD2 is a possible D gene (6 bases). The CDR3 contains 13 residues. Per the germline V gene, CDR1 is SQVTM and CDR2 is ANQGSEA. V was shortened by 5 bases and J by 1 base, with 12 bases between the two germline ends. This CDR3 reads CSVLGGNSYEQYF. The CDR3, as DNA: TGCAGCGTTTTAGGAGGGAATTCCTACGAGCAGTACTTC.

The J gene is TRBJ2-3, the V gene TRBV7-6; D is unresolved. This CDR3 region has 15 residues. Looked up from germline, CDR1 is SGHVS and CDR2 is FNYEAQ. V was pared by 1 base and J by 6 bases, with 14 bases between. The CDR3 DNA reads TGTGCCAGCAGCTTAGTTCTCCAAGGTCGGGATACGCAGTATTTT. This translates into CASSLVLQGRDTQYF.

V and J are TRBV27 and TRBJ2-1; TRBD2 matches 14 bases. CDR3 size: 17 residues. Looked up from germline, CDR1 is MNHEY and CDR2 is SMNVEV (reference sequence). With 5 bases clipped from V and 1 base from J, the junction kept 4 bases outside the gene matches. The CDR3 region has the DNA TGTGCCAGCAGTACCAGGACTAGCGGGAGGTCCTACAATGAGCAGTTCTTC. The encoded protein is CASSTRTSGRSYNEQFF.

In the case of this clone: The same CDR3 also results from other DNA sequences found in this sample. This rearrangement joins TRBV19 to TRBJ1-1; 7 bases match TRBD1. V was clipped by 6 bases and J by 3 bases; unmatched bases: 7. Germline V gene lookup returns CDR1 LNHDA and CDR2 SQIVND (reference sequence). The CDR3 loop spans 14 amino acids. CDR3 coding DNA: TGTGCCAGTAGCCCCAGGGGGAGGGACACTGAAGCTTTCTTT. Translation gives CASSPRGRDTEAFF.

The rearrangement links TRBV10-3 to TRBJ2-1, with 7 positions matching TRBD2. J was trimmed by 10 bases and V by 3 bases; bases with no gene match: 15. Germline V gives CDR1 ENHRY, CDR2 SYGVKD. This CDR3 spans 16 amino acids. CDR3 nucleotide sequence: TGTGCCATCAGTGATATGCAGAGGCTAGCGGCATACGAGCAGTTCTTC. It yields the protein CAISDMQRLAAYEQFF.

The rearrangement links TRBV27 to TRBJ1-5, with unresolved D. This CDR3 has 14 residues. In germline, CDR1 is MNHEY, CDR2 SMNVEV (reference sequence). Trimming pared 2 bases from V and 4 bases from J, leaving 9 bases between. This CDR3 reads CASSLGPRNQPQHF. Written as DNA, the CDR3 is TGTGCCAGCAGTTTAGGGCCCCGAAATCAGCCCCAGCATTTT.